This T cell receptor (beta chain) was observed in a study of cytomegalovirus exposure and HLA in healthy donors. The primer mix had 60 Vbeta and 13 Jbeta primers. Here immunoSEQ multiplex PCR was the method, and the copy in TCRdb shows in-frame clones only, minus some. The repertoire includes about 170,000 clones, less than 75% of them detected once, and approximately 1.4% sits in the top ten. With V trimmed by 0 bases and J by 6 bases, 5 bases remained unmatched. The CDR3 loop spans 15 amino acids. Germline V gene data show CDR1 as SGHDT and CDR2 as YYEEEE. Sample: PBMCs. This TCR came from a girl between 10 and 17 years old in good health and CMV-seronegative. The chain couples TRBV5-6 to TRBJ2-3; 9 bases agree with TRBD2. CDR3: CASSLGGGAQDTQYF. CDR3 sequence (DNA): TGTGCCAGCAGCTTGGGCGGGGGGGCGCAGGATACGCAGTATTTT.